Listed here are 5 T cell receptor beta chains from one sample, sequenced in a study of blood T cell repertoires in COVID-19. Clones were read by immunoSEQ multiplex PCR, and TCRdb kept only the in-frame ones, dropping some. The table lists over 100,000 clones, less than 90% of them singletons, with around 9.9% in the top ten. What was sequenced was peripheral blood. The receptors shown here come from a man aged 80 or over with acute or convalescent COVID-19.

This clone rates as large. The rearrangement uses TRBV7-2 and TRBJ1-3; D unresolved. The V end was cut by 5 bases, the J end by 0 bases, with 17 bases between. CDR3 length equals 17 residues. CDR1 is SGHTA, CDR2 FQGNSA, per germline. CDR3 DNA sequence: TGTGCCAGCAGCCGCTCGGGGTCCCAGCTCTCTGGAAACACCATATATTTT. Translation gives CASSRSGSQLSGNTIYF.

The sample holds one count of this clone. The V call is TRBV9, the J call TRBJ1-1; 9 nucleotides match TRBD1. This CDR3 has 14 amino acids. V shed 2 bases, J shed 3 bases, and the junction held 2 bases outside the gene matches. Germline V gene data show CDR1 as SGDLS and CDR2 as YYNGEE. CDR3 sequence: CASSVRDRDTEAFF. CDR3 bases: TGTGCCAGCAGCGTCCGGGACAGGGACACTGAAGCTTTCTTT.

The chain carries TRBV19 and TRBJ1-2; 10 positions match TRBD1. The CDR3 loop spans 12 amino acids. In germline, CDR1 is LNHDA, CDR2 SQIVND (reference sequence). The junction had 2 bases not matched to a gene; V was cut back by 6 bases and J by 7 bases. CDR3 amino acids: CASSRTGGGYTF. The CDR3 DNA is TGTGCCAGTAGCAGGACAGGGGGTGGCTACACCTTC. The variable domain in full, with the rest retrieved from reference TRBV19 and TRBJ1-2, is DGGITQSPKYLFRKEGQNVTLSCEQNLNHDAMYWYRQDPGQGLRLIYYSQIVNDFQKGDIAEGYSVSREKKESFPLTVTSAQKNPTAFYLCASSRTGGGYTFGSGTRLTVV.

The chain uses TRBV5-4 and TRBJ2-5; D uncertain. V gave up 0 bases and J gave up 5 bases, with 5 bases separating them. CDR3 size: 12 residues. Germline V CDR1 and CDR2: SGHNT, YYREEE (reference sequence). CDR3: CASSLEPETQYF. In nucleotides, the CDR3 is TGTGCCAGCAGCTTGGAGCCTGAGACCCAGTACTTC. Variable domain in full (rest from reference TRBV5-4 and TRBJ2-5): ETGVTQSPTHLIKTRGQQVTLRCSSQSGHNTVSWYQQALGQGPQFIFQYYREEENGRGNFPPRFSGLQFPNYSSELNVNALELDDSALYLCASSLEPETQYFGPGTRLLVL.

The chain links TRBV6-5 to TRBJ2-7; 7 bases line up with TRBD1. Germline V gene data show CDR1 as MNHEY and CDR2 as SVGAGI. V was clipped by 6 bases and J by 5 bases; unmatched bases: 7. This CDR3 region has 13 residues. CDR3 sequence: CASSATGPNEQYF. CDR3 sequence (DNA): TGTGCCAGCAGCGCGACAGGGCCCAACGAGCAGTACTTC.